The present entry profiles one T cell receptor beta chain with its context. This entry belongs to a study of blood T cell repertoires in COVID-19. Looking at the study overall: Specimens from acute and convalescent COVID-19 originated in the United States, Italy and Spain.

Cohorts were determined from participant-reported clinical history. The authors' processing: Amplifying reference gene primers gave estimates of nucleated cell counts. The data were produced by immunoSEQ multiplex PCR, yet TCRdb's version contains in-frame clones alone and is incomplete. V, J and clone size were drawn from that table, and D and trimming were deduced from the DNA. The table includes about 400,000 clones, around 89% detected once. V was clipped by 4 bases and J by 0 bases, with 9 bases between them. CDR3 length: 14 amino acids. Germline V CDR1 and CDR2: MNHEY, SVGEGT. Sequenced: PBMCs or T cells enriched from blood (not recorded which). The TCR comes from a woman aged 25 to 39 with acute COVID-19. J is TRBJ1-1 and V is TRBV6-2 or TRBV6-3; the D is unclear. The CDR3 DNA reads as TGTGCCAGCAGTTCTCTAACCATGAACACTGAAGCTTTCTTT. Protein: CASSSLTMNTEAFF.